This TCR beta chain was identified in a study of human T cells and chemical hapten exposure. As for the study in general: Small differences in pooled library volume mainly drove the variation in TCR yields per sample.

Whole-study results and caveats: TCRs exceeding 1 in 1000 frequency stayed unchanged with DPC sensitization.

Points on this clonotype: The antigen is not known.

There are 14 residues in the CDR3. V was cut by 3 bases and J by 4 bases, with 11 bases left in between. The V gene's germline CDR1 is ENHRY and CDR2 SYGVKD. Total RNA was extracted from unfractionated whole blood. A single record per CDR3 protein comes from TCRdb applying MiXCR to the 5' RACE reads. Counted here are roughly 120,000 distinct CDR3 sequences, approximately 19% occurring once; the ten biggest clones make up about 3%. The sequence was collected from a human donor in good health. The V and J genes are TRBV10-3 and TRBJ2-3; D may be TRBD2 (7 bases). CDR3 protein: CAISDGGRADTQYF. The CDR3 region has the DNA TGTGCCATCAGTGACGGGGGGCGGGCAGATACGCAGTATTTT.